The rows below give T cell receptor beta chains drawn from one sample of a study of T cells after yellow fever vaccination. Via MiXCR, TCRdb re-called the 5' RACE reads, giving one row per CDR3 protein. In the table there are more than 300,000 distinct CDR3 sequences, about 6.6% of which are singletons. The sample here was PBMCs, taken approximately 40 days after the first yellow fever vaccination. Source of these receptors: a man aged 18-30 years who received the YFV17D yellow fever vaccine. Each CDR3 is given with its conserved first and last residue. A D gene is named only where the DNA matches it firmly. Not every row has a clone size; where given, it reads once, few, many or a size class.

j_call d_call v_call clone_size cdr3_aa cdr3_nt
TRBJ1-1 NA TRBV7-3 many CASSLTGVGTEAFF TGTGCCAGCAGCTTAACGGGGGTAGGGACTGAAGCTTTCTTT
TRBJ1-2 NA TRBV5-1 many CASSFTGNYGYTF TGCGCCAGCAGCTTTACAGGGAACTATGGCTACACCTTC
TRBJ1-1 NA TRBV6-2/TRBV6-3 few CASSTTGNTEAFF TGTGCCAGCAGCACGACAGGCAACACTGAAGCTTTCTTT
TRBJ1-1 NA TRBV7-2 few CASSLGPQGTNTEAFF TGTGCCAGCAGCTTAGGACCTCAGGGAACGAACACTGAAGCTTTCTTT
TRBJ2-7 TRBD2 TRBV6-1 many CASIPGRGGPYEQYF TGTGCCAGCATCCCCGGGCGGGGGGGCCCCTACGAGCAGTACTTC
TRBJ2-3 TRBD2 TRBV5-1 many CASSLTSGIPSTDTQYF TGCGCCAGCAGCTTGACTAGCGGGATCCCTAGCACAGATACGCAGTATTTT
TRBJ2-5 NA TRBV20-1 few CSARMAGMRTQYF TGCAGTGCTAGAATGGCGGGGATGCGGACCCAGTACTTC
TRBJ1-2 NA TRBV6-1 NA CASSPSNRESRGGYTF TGTGCCAGCAGTCCATCCAACAGGGAATCTCGCGGTGGCTACACCTTC
TRBJ2-7 NA TRBV25-1 few CASGGAGLYEQYF TGTGCCAGCGGAGGGGCAGGGCTTTACGAGCAGTACTTC
TRBJ2-1 NA TRBV5-1 many CASSLGRLGAVTYNEQFF TGCGCCAGCAGCTTGGGGCGCCTAGGGGCGGTAACCTACAATGAGCAGTTCTTC
TRBJ2-5 TRBD2 TRBV5-1 NA CASSWTSGPQETQYF TGCGCCAGCAGCTGGACTAGCGGGCCCCAAGAGACCCAGTACTTC
TRBJ2-3 TRBD1 TRBV5-1 NA CASSPGTGAFSDTQYF TGCGCCAGCAGCCCCGGGACAGGGGCGTTCTCAGATACGCAGTATTTT
TRBJ1-1 NA TRBV5-6 few CASSLDGRAKNTEAFF TGTGCCAGCAGCTTGGATGGTAGGGCTAAGAACACTGAAGCTTTCTTT
TRBJ1-1 TRBD1 TRBV5-1 few CASSSGQVGEAFF TGCGCCAGCAGCTCCGGACAGGTGGGTGAAGCTTTCTTT
TRBJ2-3 NA TRBV5-4 few CASSTDSNTQYF TGTGCCAGCAGCACGGACTCCAATACGCAGTATTTT
TRBJ1-1 TRBD1 TRBV7-9 NA CASSTRDSSAFFQPAFF TGTGCCAGCAGCACCCGGGACAGCAGCGCGTTTTTCCAACCAGCTTTCTTT
TRBJ1-1 NA TRBV12-3/TRBV12-4 few CASGGKGTEAFF TGTGCCAGCGGAGGGAAGGGGACTGAAGCTTTCTTT